This TCR beta chain originates from a study of STAT5B mutations in CD4+ large granular lymphocyte leukemia. Deletions cut 0 bases from V and 6 bases from J, with 12 bases between. The CDR3 has 15 amino acids. Germline V CDR1 and CDR2: SGHAT, FQNNGV. A word on this clone: Antigen: not known.

General study points: Main leukemic clonotypes were patient-specific, but roughly 25% appeared at low frequency elsewhere. Higher CD4+ than CD8+ T-LGLL clonality might reflect small sample size. 8/27 top patient clones versus 2/35 control clones were TRBV06-family.

TCRdb's copy holds only in-frame clones and misses some; the assay was immunoSEQ multiplex PCR. The sample has almost 20,000 clones; 84% are singletons. The sequenced sample was CD4+ T cells from blood buffy coats. The genes are TRBV11-2 and TRBJ2-1; D may be TRBD1 or TRBD2 (5 bases each). This receptor was taken from a human donor in good health. CDR3 residues: CASSLDWGTINEQFF. Here the CDR3 DNA reads TGTGCCAGCAGCTTAGATTGGGGGACGATCAATGAGCAGTTCTTC.